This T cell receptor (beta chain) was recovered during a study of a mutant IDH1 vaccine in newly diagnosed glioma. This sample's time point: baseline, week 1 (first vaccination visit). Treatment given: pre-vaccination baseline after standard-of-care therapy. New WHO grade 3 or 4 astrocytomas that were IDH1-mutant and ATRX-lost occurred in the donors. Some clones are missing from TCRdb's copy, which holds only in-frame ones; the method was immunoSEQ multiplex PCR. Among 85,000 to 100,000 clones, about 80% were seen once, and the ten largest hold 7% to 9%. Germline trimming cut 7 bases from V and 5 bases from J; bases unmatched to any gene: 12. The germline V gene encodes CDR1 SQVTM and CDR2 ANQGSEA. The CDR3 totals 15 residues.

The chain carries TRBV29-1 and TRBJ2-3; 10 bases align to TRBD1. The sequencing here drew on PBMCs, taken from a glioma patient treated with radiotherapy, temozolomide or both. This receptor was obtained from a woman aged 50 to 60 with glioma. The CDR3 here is CSALGGTGVRDTQYF. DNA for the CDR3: TGCAGCGCCTTGGGCGGGACAGGGGTCAGAGATACGCAGTATTTT.